These 18 T cell receptor beta chains came from one sample sequenced in a study of blood T cell repertoires in COVID-19. Profiling relied on immunoSEQ multiplex PCR, and the TCRdb table lists in-frame clones only, not all of them. The sample holds a few hundred thousand clones, approximately 86% seen once. The specimen was peripheral blood. These receptors came from a man between 35 and 55 years old who had recovered from COVID-19.

J is TRBJ1-1 and V is TRBV18; D is possibly TRBD1 (5 bases). Trimming removed 4 bases from V and 2 bases from J, with 8 bases in between. The CDR3 is 13 amino acids. Per the germline V gene, CDR1 is KGHSH and CDR2 is LQKENI. DNA for the CDR3: TGTGCCAGCTCACTGACAGTAAACACTGAAGCTTTCTTT. This gives the protein CASSLTVNTEAFF.

The chain joins TRBV7-2 to TRBJ2-5; 12 nucleotides line up with TRBD2. Looked up from germline, CDR1 is SGHTA and CDR2 is FQGNSA. The V gene end was trimmed by 4 bases and the J gene end by 5 bases; junction bases not matched to a gene: 14. CDR3 length: 18 residues. The CDR3 sequence: CASSSEGLAGGPRETQYF. The CDR3 nucleotides are TGTGCCAGCAGCTCCGAAGGGCTAGCGGGGGGGCCACGGGAGACCCAGTACTTC.

This clone has only one observation. V gene TRBV7-2 combines with J gene TRBJ1-2, with 8 bases identical to TRBD1. This CDR3 is 17 amino acids long. Germline V CDR1 and CDR2: SGHTA, FQGNSA. Trimming took 1 base from V and 5 from J; bases not matched to a gene: 12. CDR3 sequence: CASSLGSGQALSYGYTF. Here the CDR3 DNA reads TGTGCCAGCAGCTTAGGGTCGGGACAGGCCCTAAGTTATGGCTACACCTTC.

This chain connects TRBV5-8 to TRBJ2-5; weak D call: TRBD2 (5 bases). Germline CDR1 reads SGHTS; CDR2 reads YDEGEE. Trimming left V 0 bases short and J 4 bases short, with 19 bases between. The length of the CDR3 is 17 residues. The CDR3: CASSLEGRTAGGETQYF. The CDR3 nucleotides are TGTGCCAGCAGCTTGGAAGGTAGGACGGCAGGAGGAGAGACCCAGTACTTC.

V and J are TRBV19 and TRBJ2-7, with TRBD2 matching over 12 bases. The CDR3 runs to 17 residues. The V and J ends lost 4 bases and 1 base, in that order; junction bases with no gene match: 8. Germline assignment: CDR1 LNHDA and CDR2 SQIVND (reference sequence). CDR3 loop: CASSTGAGLAGSYEQYF. The DNA of the CDR3 is TGTGCCAGTAGTACAGGGGCCGGACTAGCGGGATCCTACGAGCAGTACTTC.

This chain's CDR3 is CASSLLAGDTDTQYF. In DNA form, the CDR3 reads TGCGCCAGCAGCCTTCTAGCGGGAGACACAGATACGCAGTATTTT. The gene calls are TRBV5-1 and TRBJ2-3; 10 bases match TRBD2. The V gene end was trimmed by 4 bases and the J gene end by 2 bases; junction bases not matched to a gene: 4. CDR1 is SGHRS and CDR2 is YFSETQ in the germline V gene. The CDR3 covers 15 residues.

This chain uses TRBV6-5 with TRBJ2-5; 7 bases line up with TRBD1. The junction had 11 bases not matched to a gene; V was cut back by 7 bases and J by 3 bases. Germline CDR1 and CDR2: MNHEY and SVGAGI. The CDR3 runs to 15 residues. The CDR3 DNA reads as TGTGCCAGCACCAGGGGGTGGGGGTTCGAAGAGACCCAGTACTTC. It specifies CASTRGWGFEETQYF.

The chain recombines TRBV2 with TRBJ1-6; TRBD1 matches 7 bases. Germline CDR1 SNHLY, CDR2 FYNNEI. Losses at the gene ends were 4 bases for V and 3 bases for J; bases not matched to a gene: 3. This CDR3 comprises 15 residues. The CDR3 DNA follows: TGTGCCAGCAGTGCAAGACAGGGCTATAATTCACCCCTCCACTTT. Its translation: CASSARQGYNSPLHF.

The chain employs TRBV5-1 and TRBJ2-2; 9 bases are shared with TRBD2. There are 19 residues in the CDR3. Looked up from germline, CDR1 is SGHRS and CDR2 is YFSETQ. The trim removed 0 bases at V and 4 bases at J, leaving 13 bases unmatched. CDR3 loop: CASSLGGSGRPAGTGELFF. The CDR3 region has the DNA TGCGCCAGCAGCTTGGGTGGCAGCGGGAGGCCTGCGGGCACCGGGGAGCTGTTTTTT. Full variable domain (remainder filled in from reference TRBV5-1 and TRBJ2-2): KAGVTQTPRYLIKTRGQQVTLSCSPISGHRSVSWYQQTPGQGLQFLFEYFSETQRNKGNFPGRFSGRQFSNSRSEMNVSTLELGDSALYLCASSLGGSGRPAGTGELFFGEGSRLTVL.

The rearrangement joins TRBV5-4 to TRBJ2-2, with D perhaps TRBD2 (6 bases). Germline V CDR1 and CDR2: SGHNT, YYREEE (reference sequence). V was cut by 1 base and J by 8 bases, with 15 bases left in between. The CDR3 loop spans 15 amino acids. The CDR3 region is CASSLPGGAPGELFF. CDR3 nucleotide sequence: TGTGCCAGCAGCTTGCCCGGCGGGGCCCCAGGGGAGCTGTTTTTT.

V and J are TRBV19 and TRBJ1-2; 12 nucleotides agree with TRBD1. Looked up from germline, CDR1 is LNHDA and CDR2 is SQIVND (reference sequence). V lost 5 bases to trimming and J lost 11 bases; unmatched junction nucleotides: 12. CDR3 length: 15 residues. The CDR3 loop is CASSSTGTGGFLYTF. The CDR3 bases are TGTGCCAGTAGTTCCACCGGGACAGGGGGCTTCCTTTACACCTTC.

CDR3 sequence: CASSPRVVANYNEQFF. The CDR3 coding sequence is TGTGCCAGCAGCCCCCGTGTGGTAGCGAATTACAATGAGCAGTTCTTC. The chain has TRBV7-9 and TRBJ2-1, with a possible D match to TRBD2 (5 bases). V dropped 5 bases and J dropped 4 bases, with 18 bases sitting between them. The CDR3 extends over 16 amino acids. Germline V gene data show CDR1 as SEHNR and CDR2 as FQNEAQ (reference sequence).

The rearrangement links TRBV6-6 to TRBJ1-1, with D tentatively TRBD1 (5 bases). CDR3 length: 16 amino acids. Germline V gene data show CDR1 as MNHNY and CDR2 as SVGAGI (reference sequence). Trimming pared 2 bases from V and 1 base from J, leaving 14 bases between. CDR3: CASSYQGLTRNTEAFF. CDR3 bases: TGTGCCAGCAGTTACCAGGGTCTGACCCGGAACACTGAAGCTTTCTTT.

The chain is built from TRBV16 and TRBJ2-1; tentative D call: TRBD2 (5 bases). Germline values: CDR1 KGHSY, CDR2 FQNENV. V was pared by 0 bases and J by 9 bases, with 15 bases between. The CDR3 length is 15 residues. In DNA, the CDR3 is TGTGCCAGCAGCCAATCATTCCAGCGGTCCCTTGAGCAGTTCTTC. This gives the protein CASSQSFQRSLEQFF.

The rearrangement links TRBV2 to TRBJ2-1, with D hard to call. From germline, CDR1 is SNHLY and CDR2 FYNNEI. V was pared by 8 bases and J by 7 bases, with 18 bases between. The CDR3 consists of 14 residues. In nucleotides, the CDR3 is TGTGCCAGCGGCGGCGACCGGGTCGGAAATGAGCAGTTCTTC. Translating it yields CASGGDRVGNEQFF.

The chain carries TRBV6-2 or TRBV6-3 and TRBJ2-1; 7 bases line up with TRBD2. Germline V gene lookup returns CDR1 MNHEY and CDR2 SVGEGT. Unmatched junction bases numbered 8, after V lost 4 bases and J lost 2 bases. The CDR3 has 16 residues. As DNA, the CDR3 is TGTGCCAGCAGTTCACCGGGGGGAAGGGCCTACAATGAGCAGTTCTTC. Amino acids: CASSSPGGRAYNEQFF.

This sequence joins TRBV2 and TRBJ2-3, with 16 bases fitting TRBD2. CDR1 and CDR2 from the germline V gene are SNHLY and FYNNEI. V dropped 5 bases and J dropped 6; count of bases not matched to a gene: 2. The CDR3 extends over 15 amino acids. Written as DNA, the CDR3 is TGTGCCAGCAGTCCGGGACTAGCGGGAGGGGATACGCAGTATTTT. It yields the protein CASSPGLAGGDTQYF.

V gene TRBV6-5 combines with J gene TRBJ2-5; 10 bases align to TRBD2. The trim removed 5 bases at V and 5 bases at J, leaving 8 bases unmatched. The CDR3 runs to 15 residues. The germline V gene has CDR1 MNHEY and CDR2 SVGAGI. As DNA, the CDR3 is TGTGCCAGCAGTACCCGGACTAGCGGAGGGGAGACCCAGTACTTC. It specifies CASSTRTSGGETQYF.